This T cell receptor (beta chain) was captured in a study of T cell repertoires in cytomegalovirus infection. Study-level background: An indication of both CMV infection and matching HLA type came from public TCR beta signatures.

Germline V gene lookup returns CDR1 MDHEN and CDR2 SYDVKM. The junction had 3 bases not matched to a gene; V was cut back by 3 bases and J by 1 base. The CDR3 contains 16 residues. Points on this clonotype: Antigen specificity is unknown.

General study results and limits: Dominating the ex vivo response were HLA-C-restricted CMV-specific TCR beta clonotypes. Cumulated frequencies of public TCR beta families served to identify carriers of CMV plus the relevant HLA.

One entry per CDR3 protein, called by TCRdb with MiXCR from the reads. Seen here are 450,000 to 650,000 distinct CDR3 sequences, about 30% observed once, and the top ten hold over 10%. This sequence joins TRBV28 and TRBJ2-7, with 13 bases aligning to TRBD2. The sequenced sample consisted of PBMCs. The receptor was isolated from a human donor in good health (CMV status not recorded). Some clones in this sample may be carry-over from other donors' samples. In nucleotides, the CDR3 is TGTGCCAGCAGTTTCGCACTAGCGGGAGGGTCCTACGAGCAGTACGTC. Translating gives CASSFALAGGSYEQYV.